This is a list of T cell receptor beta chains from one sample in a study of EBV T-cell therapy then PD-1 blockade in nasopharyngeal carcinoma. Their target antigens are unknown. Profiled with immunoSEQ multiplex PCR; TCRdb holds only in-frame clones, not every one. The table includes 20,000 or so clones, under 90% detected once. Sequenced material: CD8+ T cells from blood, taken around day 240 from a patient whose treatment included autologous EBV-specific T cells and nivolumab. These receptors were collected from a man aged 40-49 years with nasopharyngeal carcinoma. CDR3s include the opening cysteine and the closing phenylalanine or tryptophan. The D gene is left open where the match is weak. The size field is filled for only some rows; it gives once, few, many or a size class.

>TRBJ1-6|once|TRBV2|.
CASGGSPLHF
TGTGCCTCGGGGGGATCACCCCTCCACTTT
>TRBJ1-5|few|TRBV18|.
CASSLLVGRREGEGKPQHF
TGTGCCAGCTCACTCCTCGTAGGACGTAGGGAGGGAGAGGGCAAGCCCCAGCATTTT
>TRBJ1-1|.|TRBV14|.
CASSHQGLRMNTEAFF
TGTGCCAGCAGCCATCAGGGTTTAAGGATGAACACTGAAGCTTTCTTT
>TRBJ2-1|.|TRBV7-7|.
CASSGRGPPSGHNEQFF
TGTGCCAGCAGCGGCCGGGGCCCCCCTTCGGGACACAATGAGCAGTTCTTC
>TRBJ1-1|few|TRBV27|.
CASSPLSQTEAFF
TGTGCCAGCAGTCCCCTGTCTCAAACTGAAGCTTTCTTT
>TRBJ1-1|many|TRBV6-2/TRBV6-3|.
CASSHALPDTEAFF
TGTGCCAGCAGTCACGCCCTCCCCGACACTGAAGCTTTCTTT
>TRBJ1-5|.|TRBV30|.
CASGRGVSNQPQHF
TGTGCCTCGGGACGGGGTGTTAGCAATCAGCCCCAGCATTTT
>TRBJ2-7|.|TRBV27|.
CASSRNGRNREQYF
TGTGCCAGCAGTCGAAACGGGCGAAATCGCGAGCAGTACTTC
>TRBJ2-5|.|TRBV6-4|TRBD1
CASSEGQGQETQYF
TGTGCCAGCAGTGAGGGACAGGGTCAAGAGACCCAGTACTTC
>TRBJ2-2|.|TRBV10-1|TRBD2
CASKRDYNTGELFF
TGCGCCAGCAAGAGGGACTATAACACCGGGGAGCTGTTTTTT
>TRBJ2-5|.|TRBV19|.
CASRSGWGGMETQHF
TGTGCCAGTAGATCCGGGTGGGGGGGCATGGAGACCCAGCACTTC
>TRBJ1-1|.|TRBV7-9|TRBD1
CASSHGTVARTEAFF
TGTGCCAGCAGCCACGGGACAGTCGCGAGGACTGAAGCTTTCTTT
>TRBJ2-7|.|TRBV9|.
CASSDPGDGRGYEQYF
TGTGCCAGCAGTGACCCGGGTGACGGGAGAGGCTACGAGCAGTACTTC
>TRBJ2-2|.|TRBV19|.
CASRRQNTGELFF
TGTGCCAGTAGACGACAGAACACCGGGGAGCTGTTTTTT
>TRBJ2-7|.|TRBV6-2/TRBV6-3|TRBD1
CASSWGRGLTYEQYF
TGTGCCAGCAGTTGGGGCAGGGGGCTAACCTACGAGCAGTACTTC
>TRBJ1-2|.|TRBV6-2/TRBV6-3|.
CASSPITGSNYGYTF
TGTGCCAGCAGCCCTATTACCGGGTCCAACTATGGCTACACCTTC
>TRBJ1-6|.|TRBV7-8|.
CASSLRDTLSDLHF
TGTGCCAGCAGCTTACGGGACACCCTTTCGGACCTCCACTTT
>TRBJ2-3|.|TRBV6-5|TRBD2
CASRGLAGAPLQYF
TGTGCCAGCAGAGGACTAGCGGGGGCCCCTCTGCAGTATTTT
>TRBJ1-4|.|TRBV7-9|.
CASSRNEKLFF
TGTGCCAGCAGCCGGAATGAAAAACTGTTTTTT
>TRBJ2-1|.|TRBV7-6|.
CASSPRAGAKGNEQFF
TGTGCCAGCAGCCCGCGGGCAGGAGCGAAGGGCAATGAGCAGTTCTTC
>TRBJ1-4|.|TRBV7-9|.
CASSSTWGRNEKLFF
TGTGCCAGCAGCTCTACTTGGGGGCGGAATGAAAAACTGTTTTTT
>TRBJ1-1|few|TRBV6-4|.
CASSETGNTEAFF
TGTGCCAGCAGTGAGACAGGGAACACTGAAGCTTTCTTT
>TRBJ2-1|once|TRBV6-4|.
CASSVPKLF
TGTGCCAGCAGCGTCCCGAAGCTCTTC
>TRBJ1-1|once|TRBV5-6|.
CASSLGTEAFF
TGTGCCAGCTCACTGGGGACTGAAGCTTTCTTT
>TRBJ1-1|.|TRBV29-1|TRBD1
CSVRTGVGAEAFF
TGCAGCGTGAGAACAGGGGTTGGTGCTGAAGCTTTCTTT
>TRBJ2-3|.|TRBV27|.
CASSFFRRSTDTQYF
TGTGCCAGCAGTTTTTTCAGGAGGAGCACAGATACGCAGTATTTT
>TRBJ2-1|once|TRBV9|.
CASSVEGGFNEQFF
TGTGCCAGCAGCGTAGAGGGGGGTTTCAATGAGCAGTTCTTC
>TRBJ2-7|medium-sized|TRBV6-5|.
CASSYPRAGAYYEQYF
TGTGCCAGCAGTTACCCCCGAGCAGGGGCCTACTACGAGCAGTACTTC
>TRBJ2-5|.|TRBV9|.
CASSGGTPRETQYF
TGTGCCAGCAGCGGCGGGACTCCTCGAGAGACCCAGTACTTC
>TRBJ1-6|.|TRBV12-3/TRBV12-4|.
CASSEGLPLHF
TGTGCCAGCAGTGAGGGGCTCCCCCTCCACTTT